The rows below give T cell receptor beta chains drawn from one sample of a study of blood T cell repertoires in COVID-19. The assay was immunoSEQ multiplex PCR, and TCRdb's table has in-frame clones only and misses some. The data hold about 170,000 clones, with roughly 88% observed a single time. Specimen: peripheral blood. These receptors came from a man younger than 35 with COVID-19, enrolled during active disease. CDR3s include the opening cysteine and the closing phenylalanine or tryptophan. D genes are given only for firm matches. Only part of the rows carry a size: once, few, many, or a class if the clone is expanded.

v_call: TRBV3-1/TRBV3-2
d_call: TRBD2
clone_size: NA
j_call: TRBJ2-7
cdr3_nt: TGTGCCAGCAGCCAAGATCGATTACGGGGGGTGAACGAGCAGTACTTC
cdr3_aa: CASSQDRLRGVNEQYF

v_call: TRBV4-1
d_call: NA
clone_size: NA
j_call: TRBJ1-2
cdr3_nt: TGCGCCAGCAGCCCGTCCGGCGGCTTGGCCTATGGCTACACCTTC
cdr3_aa: CASSPSGGLAYGYTF

v_call: TRBV28
d_call: NA
clone_size: NA
j_call: TRBJ1-2
cdr3_nt: TGTGCCAGCTGTGCAGGGCCTCTAAACTATGGCTACACCTTC
cdr3_aa: CASCAGPLNYGYTF

v_call: TRBV19
d_call: NA
clone_size: once
j_call: TRBJ2-1
cdr3_nt: TGTGCCAGTAGTATAACAGGCGGTGAGCAGTTCTTC
cdr3_aa: CASSITGGEQFF

v_call: TRBV3-1/TRBV3-2
d_call: TRBD1
clone_size: NA
j_call: TRBJ1-2
cdr3_nt: TGTGCCAGCAGCCAAGCCGGACAGGCGGATGAGGACTACACCTTC
cdr3_aa: CASSQAGQADEDYTF

v_call: TRBV28
d_call: TRBD1
clone_size: NA
j_call: TRBJ1-4
cdr3_nt: TGTGCCAGCAGCGAGGACAGGGAGGGTTATGAAAAACTGCTTTTT
cdr3_aa: CASSEDREGYEKLLF

v_call: TRBV11-2
d_call: TRBD2
clone_size: once
j_call: TRBJ2-2
cdr3_nt: TGTGCCAGCAGCTTAGTGGGGGAACTAGCGGTCAACACCGGGGAGCTGTTTTTT
cdr3_aa: CASSLVGELAVNTGELFF

v_call: TRBV2
d_call: NA
clone_size: NA
j_call: TRBJ1-6
cdr3_nt: TGTGCCAGCACCGGGCCTAGGGGTTCACCCCTCCACTTT
cdr3_aa: CASTGPRGSPLHF

v_call: TRBV5-6
d_call: TRBD2
clone_size: NA
j_call: TRBJ2-7
cdr3_nt: TGTGCCAGCAGCTCAAGACTAGCCGGATACGAGCAGTACTTC
cdr3_aa: CASSSRLAGYEQYF

v_call: TRBV18
d_call: NA
clone_size: once
j_call: TRBJ1-2
cdr3_nt: TGTGCCAGCCCTGGGGGGGACCATTTCTATGGCTACACCTTC
cdr3_aa: CASPGGDHFYGYTF

v_call: TRBV6-5
d_call: TRBD2
clone_size: NA
j_call: TRBJ2-1
cdr3_nt: TGTGCCAGCAGGGGGACTAGCGAGTACAATGAGCAGTTCTTC
cdr3_aa: CASRGTSEYNEQFF

v_call: TRBV27
d_call: NA
clone_size: NA
j_call: TRBJ1-1
cdr3_nt: TGTGCCAGCAGCCTAAGTTCGGACAGAAACACTGAAGCTTTCTTT
cdr3_aa: CASSLSSDRNTEAFF

v_call: TRBV5-4
d_call: TRBD1
clone_size: NA
j_call: TRBJ1-2
cdr3_nt: TGTGCCAGCAGCCCGGGACAGAGTTCTAACTATGGCTACACCTTC
cdr3_aa: CASSPGQSSNYGYTF

v_call: TRBV19
d_call: NA
clone_size: NA
j_call: TRBJ1-5
cdr3_nt: TGTGCCAGTAGATCATCCTATAGCAATCAGCCCCAGCATTTT
cdr3_aa: CASRSSYSNQPQHF

v_call: TRBV23-1
d_call: TRBD1
clone_size: NA
j_call: TRBJ2-1
cdr3_nt: TGCGCCAGCAGCGATACCTCGACAGGGCTAGTTTATAGCTCCTACAATGAGCAGTTCTTC
cdr3_aa: CASSDTSTGLVYSSYNEQFF

v_call: TRBV6-2/TRBV6-3
d_call: NA
clone_size: once
j_call: TRBJ1-5
cdr3_nt: TGTGCCAGCAGTTACGACAGCCATCGGGCTTATAGCAATCAGCCCCAGCATTTT
cdr3_aa: CASSYDSHRAYSNQPQHF